These T cell receptor beta chains were read from a single sample in a study of blood T cell repertoires in COVID-19. Profiling relied on immunoSEQ multiplex PCR, and the TCRdb table lists in-frame clones only, not all of them. Counted here are about 480,000 clones, roughly 90% occurring once; the ten biggest clones make up 1.8%. The material sequenced was PBMCs or T cells enriched from blood (not recorded which). These receptors all come from a woman aged 40 to 50 who had recovered from COVID-19. Both conserved end residues are part of each CDR3. The order of the fields is J gene, V gene, D gene, CDR3 protein. A D gene is named only where the DNA matches it firmly.

>TRBJ1-4|TRBV15|TRBD1
CATSNQGESEKLFF
>TRBJ1-1|TRBV6-5|TRBD1
CASSPGTGAEAFF
>TRBJ1-2|TRBV4-3|-
CASSQMTGDIYGYTF
>TRBJ2-1|TRBV5-1|TRBD1
CASSLAGDRGVEQFF
>TRBJ2-3|TRBV7-6|TRBD2
CASSPGGSSGADTQYF
>TRBJ2-7|TRBV5-1|-
CASSLERSSEQYF
>TRBJ2-1|TRBV3-1/TRBV3-2|TRBD2
CASSQFLAAQGNEQFF
>TRBJ2-5|TRBV4-1|-
CASSQDGFGETQYF
>TRBJ2-7|TRBV6-5|TRBD1
CASSYSDRGPQQYF
>TRBJ1-1|TRBV5-1|TRBD1
CASSLGDRGEAFF
>TRBJ2-5|TRBV4-3|TRBD1
CASSSLPGGTGETQYF
>TRBJ1-1|TRBV6-5|-
CASFRGIANTEAFF
>TRBJ1-5|TRBV19|-
CASSPRGGLGQPQHF
>TRBJ1-3|TRBV9|-
CASSVRSGTGNTIYF
>TRBJ2-1|TRBV7-9|-
CASSLVSPYPTREQFF
>TRBJ2-7|TRBV6-5|-
CASSSSRGTYNYEQYF
>TRBJ1-1|TRBV7-8|-
CASSPGTEAFF
>TRBJ2-7|TRBV11-2|TRBD2
CASSLTTGGTYEQYF
>TRBJ1-1|TRBV5-6|-
CASSLRHRRTEAFF
>TRBJ1-2|TRBV10-1|-
CASSNTGKAEYGYTF
>TRBJ2-3|TRBV19|-
CASSIRGLNTDTQYF
>TRBJ1-5|TRBV6-2/TRBV6-3|-
CASSLQQGNQPQHF
>TRBJ1-6|TRBV14|TRBD1
CASSRDRVGSPLHF
>TRBJ1-3|TRBV11-3|-
CASSSPSSTGVSGNTIYF
>TRBJ2-1|TRBV29-1|TRBD2
CSVRIAGSYNEQFF
>TRBJ1-3|TRBV10-1|-
CASSEGSGSGNTIYF
>TRBJ2-1|TRBV25-1|-
CATGGLSSYNEQFF
>TRBJ2-7|TRBV19|TRBD2
CASSIGGRGTDEQYF
>TRBJ2-5|TRBV21-1|-
CASSKGRTQYF
>TRBJ1-2|TRBV12-3/TRBV12-4|TRBD1
CASSGQGYGYTF
>TRBJ1-1|TRBV5-1|TRBD1
CASSLGTGNTEAFF
>TRBJ2-1|TRBV19|TRBD2
CASSIVGLREWDEQFF
>TRBJ1-1|TRBV2|TRBD1
CASSELGTGMNTEAFF
>TRBJ2-1|TRBV18|-
CASSPESNEQFF
>TRBJ1-2|TRBV7-8|-
CASSLVGTGDHGYTF
>TRBJ2-7|TRBV5-5|-
CASSWFGGGSYEQYF
>TRBJ2-1|TRBV30|-
CAWSVGTLIYNEQFF
>TRBJ1-4|TRBV5-1|TRBD1
CASSWALTGGSEKLFF
>TRBJ1-2|TRBV6-1|-
CASSEEGFRGLRGYTF
>TRBJ2-3|TRBV18|-
CASSPGAGDTQYF
>TRBJ1-5|TRBV27|-
CASSLRGQGFQPQHF
>TRBJ2-5|TRBV7-2|-
CASSPQTGVETQYF
>TRBJ1-2|TRBV7-9|-
CASSSPREYGYTF
>TRBJ1-1|TRBV18|-
CASSPPIRRVTEAFF
>TRBJ1-2|TRBV18|TRBD1
CASSLFAPTGEYYGYTF
>TRBJ2-7|TRBV25-1|TRBD1
CASSDGTANEQYF
>TRBJ2-2|TRBV19|-
CASSIVGLKGELFF
>TRBJ2-1|TRBV4-1|-
CASSQVAEIDEQFF
>TRBJ2-7|TRBV7-8|TRBD1
CASSRAGTGSYEQYF
>TRBJ1-2|TRBV6-4|TRBD1
CASSPGQGLLYGYTF
>TRBJ1-1|TRBV3-1/TRBV3-2|-
CASSQDPAVQQGTEAFF
>TRBJ1-1|TRBV19|TRBD1
CASSWAGGTEAFF
>TRBJ1-4|TRBV5-1|-
CASSPTASNEKLFF
>TRBJ2-1|TRBV4-3|TRBD2
CASNHRCSGSIF
>TRBJ1-1|TRBV7-2|TRBD1
CASSPQTGAEAFF
>TRBJ1-1|TRBV6-5|-
CASDSGYRTNTEAFF
>TRBJ2-3|TRBV9|TRBD2
CASSVVASGRGTDTQYF
>TRBJ1-2|TRBV11-3|TRBD1
CASSLTQGVIKHYGYTF
>TRBJ2-3|TRBV10-3|-
CAISSGGSTDTQYF